The 10 T cell receptor beta chains in this list originate from one sample, sequenced in a study of blood T cells in healthy people across ages. Alongside a J-beta primer mix, a sample-barcoded 5' primer served in a second PCR lasting roughly 7 to 11 cycles. TCRdb processed the 5' RACE reads anew with MiXCR; each CDR3 protein has one entry. The sample comprises some 1.5 million distinct CDR3 sequences, approximately 43% of which are singletons, and more than 4% rests with the top ten. The sample taken for sequencing was blood. All receptors derive from a woman between 18 and 29 years old in good health.

This clonotype was recorded many times. The genes are TRBV4-3 and TRBJ2-1; 8 nucleotides line up with TRBD2. With V trimmed by 1 base and J by 5 bases, 16 bases remained unmatched. Looked up from germline, CDR1 is LGHNA and CDR2 is YSLEER. The CDR3 is 19 residues long. The CDR3 sequence is CASSQGLRGRLAGHNEQFF. In DNA form, the CDR3 reads TGCGCCAGCAGCCAAGGCTTGCGGGGCCGTCTAGCGGGCCACAATGAGCAGTTCTTC.

The chain couples TRBV7-9 to TRBJ2-5; 7 bases fit TRBD1. With V trimmed by 1 base and J by 5 bases, 10 bases remained unmatched. Per germline, CDR1 SEHNR and CDR2 FQNEAQ (reference sequence). There are 16 residues in the CDR3. CDR3: CASSLGQGMAYETQYF. Here the CDR3 DNA reads TGTGCCAGCAGCTTAGGACAGGGAATGGCGTACGAGACCCAGTACTTC.

This clonotype has more than one count but fewer than ten. The V and J genes are TRBV4-1 and TRBJ1-2; unclear D gene. V was trimmed by 6 bases and J by 8 bases, leaving 13 bases between them. The length of the CDR3 is 12 residues. Germline V gene data show CDR1 as MGHRA and CDR2 as YSYEKL. The CDR3 sequence is CASSPTMGGYTF. The CDR3 DNA sequence: TGCGCCAGCAGTCCAACGATGGGGGGCTACACCTTC.

A note on this clonotype: One end of the junction does not line up with germline, which may come from a read error. This chain links TRBV28 with TRBJ2-5; D may be TRBD1 (5 bases). Looked up from germline, CDR1 is MDHEN and CDR2 is SYDVKM. This CDR3 region has 14 residues. CDR3 in amino acids: CANSKRQTQETQYF. The CDR3 DNA reads TGTGCCAACAGTAAACGACAGACGCAAGAGACCCAGTACTTC. Using reference TRBV28 and TRBJ2-5 for the parts outside the CDR3, the full variable domain is DVKVTQSSRYLVKRTGEKVFLECVQDMDHENMFWYRQDPGLGLRLIYFSYDVKMKEKGDIPEGYSVSREKKERFSLILESASTNQTSMYLCANSKRQTQETQYFGPGTRLLVL.

There are a few counts of this clonotype. This chain uses TRBV4-1 with TRBJ1-1; no firm D call. This CDR3 comprises 14 residues. CDR1 and CDR2 from the germline V gene are MGHRA and YSYEKL. Trimming left V 1 base short and J 3 bases short, with 9 bases between. This CDR3 reads CASSQVQRDTEAFF. The CDR3 coding sequence is TGCGCCAGCAGCCAAGTCCAACGGGACACTGAAGCTTTCTTT.

This clonotype appeared a single time. Its ends do not fully match the called genes, so a read error is possible. This chain joins TRBV11-2 and TRBJ2-1; D gene uncertain. CDR3 length: 14 amino acids. Germline V gene lookup returns CDR1 SGHAT and CDR2 FQNNGV. CDR3: CANSSPLYGNEQFF. The CDR3 coding sequence is TGTGCCAACAGCTCCCCACTTTACGGCAATGAGCAGTTCTTC.

The V and J genes are TRBV20-1 and TRBJ2-7, with D perhaps matching TRBD1 (6 bases). The CDR3 length is 13 residues. V was cut by 5 bases and J by 3 bases, with 14 bases left in between. Germline V gene data show CDR1 as DFQATT and CDR2 as SNEGSKA (reference sequence). The CDR3 region is CSAVRDTNYEQYF. The CDR3 DNA reads as TGCAGTGCTGTCCGGGACACCAACTACGAGCAGTACTTC.

A note on this clonotype: The junction does not match germline at one end; this may be a read error. This chain uses TRBV11-2 with TRBJ2-7; D is ambiguous. The CDR3 spans 13 residues. In germline, CDR1 is SGHAT, CDR2 FQNNGV. The CDR3 coding sequence is TGCGCCAGCAGCTTATTCCAGATGGGCGAGCAGTACTTC. It yields the protein CASSLFQMGEQYF.

V is TRBV5-1 and J is TRBJ2-7; 10 nucleotides align to TRBD2. Germline V lookup: CDR1 SGHRS, CDR2 YFSETQ. This CDR3 contains 15 residues. Unmatched junction bases numbered 5, after V lost 2 bases and J lost 3 bases. CDR3 protein: CASSFSGTSDYEQYF. CDR3 DNA sequence: TGCGCCAGCAGCTTCTCCGGGACTAGCGACTACGAGCAGTACTTC. Based on the CDR3 plus reference TRBV5-1 and TRBJ2-7, the full variable domain is KAGVTQTPRYLIKTRGQQVTLSCSPISGHRSVSWYQQTPGQGLQFLFEYFSETQRNKGNFPGRFSGRQFSNSRSEMNVSTLELGDSALYLCASSFSGTSDYEQYFGPGTRLTVT.

This clonotype was counted between two and nine times. The genes are TRBV7-9 and TRBJ2-1, with a tentative D call TRBD1 (5 bases). Looked up from germline, CDR1 is SEHNR and CDR2 is FQNEAQ (reference sequence). V lost 4 bases to trimming and J lost 7 bases, with 20 bases between them. The CDR3 runs to 16 residues. CDR3 nucleotides: TGTGCCAGCAGCTCGACAGCAGGGTGGTTTGGAAATGAGCAGTTCTTC. Protein sequence: CASSSTAGWFGNEQFF.